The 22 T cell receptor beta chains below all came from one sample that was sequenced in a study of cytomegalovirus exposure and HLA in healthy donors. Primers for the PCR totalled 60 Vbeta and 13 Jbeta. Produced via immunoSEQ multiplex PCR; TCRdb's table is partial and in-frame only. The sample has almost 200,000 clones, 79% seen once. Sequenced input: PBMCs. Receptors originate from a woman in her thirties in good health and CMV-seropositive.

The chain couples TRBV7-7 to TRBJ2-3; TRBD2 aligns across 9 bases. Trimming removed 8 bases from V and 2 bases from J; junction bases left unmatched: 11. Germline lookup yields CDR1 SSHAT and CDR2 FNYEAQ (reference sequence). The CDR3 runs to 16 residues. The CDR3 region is CASSPGSGGTTDTQYF. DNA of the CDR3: TGTGCCAGCTCCCCGGGGAGCGGGGGGACCACAGATACGCAGTATTTT.

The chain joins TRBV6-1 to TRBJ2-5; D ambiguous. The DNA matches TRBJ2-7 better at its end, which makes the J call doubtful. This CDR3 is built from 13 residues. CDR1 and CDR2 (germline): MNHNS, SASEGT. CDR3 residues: CASRPNVYYEQYF. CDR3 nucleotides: TGTGCCAGCAGACCCAACGTGTACTACGAGCAGTACTTC.

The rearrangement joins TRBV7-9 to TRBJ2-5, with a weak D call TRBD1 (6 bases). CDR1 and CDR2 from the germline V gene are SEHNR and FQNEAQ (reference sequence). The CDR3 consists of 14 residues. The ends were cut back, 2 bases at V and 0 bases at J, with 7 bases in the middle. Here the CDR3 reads CASSLYRDQETQYF. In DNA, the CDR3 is TGTGCCAGCAGCTTATACAGGGACCAAGAGACCCAGTACTTC.

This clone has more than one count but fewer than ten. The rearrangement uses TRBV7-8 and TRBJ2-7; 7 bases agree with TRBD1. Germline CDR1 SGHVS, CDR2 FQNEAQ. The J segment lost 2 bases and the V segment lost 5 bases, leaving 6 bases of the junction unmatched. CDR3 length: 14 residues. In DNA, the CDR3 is TGTGCCAGCAGCACCTCAGGGGGTACCTACGAGCAGTACTTC. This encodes CASSTSGGTYEQYF.

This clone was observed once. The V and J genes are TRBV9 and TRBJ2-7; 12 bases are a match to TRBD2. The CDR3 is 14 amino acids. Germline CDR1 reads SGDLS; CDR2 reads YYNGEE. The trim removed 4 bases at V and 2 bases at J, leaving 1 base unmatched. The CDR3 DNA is TGTGCCAGCAGCCCTAGCGGGAGGGCCTACGAGCAGTACTTC. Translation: CASSPSGRAYEQYF.

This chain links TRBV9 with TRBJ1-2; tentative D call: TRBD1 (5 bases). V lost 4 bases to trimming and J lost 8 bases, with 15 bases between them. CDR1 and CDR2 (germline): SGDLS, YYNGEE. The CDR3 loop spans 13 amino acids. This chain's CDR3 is CASSPSREGGYTF. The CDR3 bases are TGTGCCAGCAGCCCGAGCAGGGAAGGAGGCTACACCTTC.

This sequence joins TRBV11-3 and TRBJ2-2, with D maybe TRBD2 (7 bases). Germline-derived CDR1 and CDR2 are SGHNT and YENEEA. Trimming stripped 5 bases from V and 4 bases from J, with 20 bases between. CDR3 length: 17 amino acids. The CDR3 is CASSPHRGARGTGELFF. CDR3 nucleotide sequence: TGTGCCAGCAGCCCCCATCGGGGGGCGCGGGGCACCGGGGAGCTGTTTTTT.

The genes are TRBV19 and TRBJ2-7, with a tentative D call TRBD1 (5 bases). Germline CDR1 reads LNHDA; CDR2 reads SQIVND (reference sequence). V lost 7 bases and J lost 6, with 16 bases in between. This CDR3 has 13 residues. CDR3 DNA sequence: TGTGCCAGTAAGGCAGAACTTCAGGGCGAGCAGTACTTC. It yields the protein CASKAELQGEQYF.

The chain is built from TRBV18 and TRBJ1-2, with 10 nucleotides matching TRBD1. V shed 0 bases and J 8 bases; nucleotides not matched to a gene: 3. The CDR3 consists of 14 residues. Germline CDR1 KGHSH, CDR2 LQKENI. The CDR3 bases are TGTGCCAGCTCACCACCTGGACAGGGGGGAGGCTACACCTTC. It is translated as CASSPPGQGGGYTF.

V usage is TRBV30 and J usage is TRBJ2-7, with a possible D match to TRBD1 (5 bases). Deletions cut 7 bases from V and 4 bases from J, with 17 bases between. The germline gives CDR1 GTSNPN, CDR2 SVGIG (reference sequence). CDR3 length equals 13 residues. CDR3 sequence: CASSEQGLYEQYF. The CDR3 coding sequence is TGTGCCTCCTCCGAGCAGGGTCTATACGAGCAGTACTTC.

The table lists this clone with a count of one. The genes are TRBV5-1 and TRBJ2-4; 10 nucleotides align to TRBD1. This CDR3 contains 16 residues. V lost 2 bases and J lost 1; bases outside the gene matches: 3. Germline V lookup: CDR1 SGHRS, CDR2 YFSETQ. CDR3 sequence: CASSFGTGVAKNIQYF. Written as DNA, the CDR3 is TGCGCCAGCAGCTTTGGGACAGGGGTTGCCAAAAACATTCAGTACTTC.

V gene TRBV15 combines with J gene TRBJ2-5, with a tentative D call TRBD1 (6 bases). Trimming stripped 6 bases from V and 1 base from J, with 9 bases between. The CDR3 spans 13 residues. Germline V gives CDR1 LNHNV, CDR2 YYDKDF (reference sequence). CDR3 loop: CATRDRIQETQYF. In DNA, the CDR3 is TGTGCCACCAGAGACAGGATCCAAGAGACCCAGTACTTC. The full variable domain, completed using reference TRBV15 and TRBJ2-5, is DAMVIQNPRYQVTQFGKPVTLSCSQTLNHNVMYWYQQKSSQAPKLLFHYYDKDFNNEADTPDNFQSRRPNTSFCFLDIRSPGLGDTAMYLCATRDRIQETQYFGPGTRLLVL.

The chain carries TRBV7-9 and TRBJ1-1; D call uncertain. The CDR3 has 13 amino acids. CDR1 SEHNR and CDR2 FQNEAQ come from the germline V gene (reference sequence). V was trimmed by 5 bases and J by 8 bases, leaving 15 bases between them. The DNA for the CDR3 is TGTGCCAGCAGCCCCGGGAACGGACGGGAAGCTTTCTTT. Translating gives CASSPGNGREAFF.

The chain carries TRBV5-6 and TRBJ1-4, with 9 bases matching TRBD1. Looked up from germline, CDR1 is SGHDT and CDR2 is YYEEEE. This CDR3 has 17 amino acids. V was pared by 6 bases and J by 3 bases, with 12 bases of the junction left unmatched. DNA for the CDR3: TGTGCCAGCACCTCGACAGGGGGGTTGTCTTCTAATGAAAAACTGTTTTTT. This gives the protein CASTSTGGLSSNEKLFF.

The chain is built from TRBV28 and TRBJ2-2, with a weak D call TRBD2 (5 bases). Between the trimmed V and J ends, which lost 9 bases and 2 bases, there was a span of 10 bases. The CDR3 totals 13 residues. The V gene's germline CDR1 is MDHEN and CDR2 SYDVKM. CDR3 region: CASKRLNTGELFF. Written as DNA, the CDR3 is TGTGCCAGTAAGCGGCTAAACACCGGGGAGCTGTTTTTT.

As DNA, the CDR3 is TGTGCCAGCAGCCAAAAAACCTTAAGGGGTAATGGCTACACCTTC. The encoded protein is CASSQKTLRGNGYTF. The chain has TRBV9 and TRBJ1-2, with D perhaps TRBD1 (5 bases). Germline V gene sequence: CDR1 SGDLS, CDR2 YYNGEE. Trimming cost V 4 bases and J 6 bases, with 19 bases left between them. The CDR3 covers 15 residues.

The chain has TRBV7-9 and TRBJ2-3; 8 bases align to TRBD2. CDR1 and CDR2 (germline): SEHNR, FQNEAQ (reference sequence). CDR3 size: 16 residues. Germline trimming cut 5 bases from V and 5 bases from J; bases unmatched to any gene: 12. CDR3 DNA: TGTGCCAGCAGCCCCCCCCGAGCGGGAGTAGAAGATACGCAGTATTTT. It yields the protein CASSPPRAGVEDTQYF.

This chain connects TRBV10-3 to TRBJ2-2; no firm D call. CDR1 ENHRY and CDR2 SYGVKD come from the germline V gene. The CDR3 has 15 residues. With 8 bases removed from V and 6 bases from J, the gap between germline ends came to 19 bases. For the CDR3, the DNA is TGTGCCATCCTTAAAGTAGCCGCCATGCCCGGGGAGCTGTTTTTT. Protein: CAILKVAAMPGELFF.

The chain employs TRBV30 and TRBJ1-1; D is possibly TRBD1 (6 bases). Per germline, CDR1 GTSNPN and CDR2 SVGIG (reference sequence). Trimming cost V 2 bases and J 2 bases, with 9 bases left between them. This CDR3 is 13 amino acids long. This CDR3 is CAWSNRVNTEAFF. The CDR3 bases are TGTGCCTGGAGTAACAGGGTAAACACTGAAGCTTTCTTT.

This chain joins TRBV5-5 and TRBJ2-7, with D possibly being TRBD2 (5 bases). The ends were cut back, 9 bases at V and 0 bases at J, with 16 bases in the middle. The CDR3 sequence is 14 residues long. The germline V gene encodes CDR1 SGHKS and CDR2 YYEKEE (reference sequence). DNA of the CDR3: TGTGCCACTAAAGACGGGGTGGACTCCTACGAGCAGTACTTC. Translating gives CATKDGVDSYEQYF.

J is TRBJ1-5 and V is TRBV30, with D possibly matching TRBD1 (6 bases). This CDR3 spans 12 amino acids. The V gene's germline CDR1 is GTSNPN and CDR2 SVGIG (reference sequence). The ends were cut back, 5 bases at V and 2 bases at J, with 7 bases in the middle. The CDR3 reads CAWGGGNQPQHF. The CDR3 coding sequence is TGTGCCTGGGGGGGCGGCAATCAGCCCCAGCATTTT.

The CDR3 loop reads CASTTSGGTSTDTQYF. DNA of the CDR3: TGTGCCAGTACAACAAGCGGGGGGACTAGCACAGATACGCAGTATTTT. The rearrangement joins TRBV19 to TRBJ2-3, with TRBD2 matching over 9 bases. This CDR3 spans 16 amino acids. V was pared by 7 bases and J by 0 bases, with 8 bases of the junction left unmatched. Germline CDR1 and CDR2: LNHDA and SQIVND (reference sequence).